This T cell receptor (beta chain) was sequenced during a study of blood T cell repertoires in COVID-19. Whole-study context: Italy, Spain and the United States were the sources of the convalescent and acute COVID-19 samples. From T cells, B-cell-depleted T cells, or PBMCs came the material, which was cDNA or gDNA.

As originally analysed: How many nucleated cells were present was estimated from reference gene primer amplification. The data were produced by immunoSEQ multiplex PCR, yet TCRdb's version contains in-frame clones alone and is incomplete. V, J and clone size are taken as reported in that table, and D and trimming were inferred from the DNA itself. The repertoire holds tens of thousands of clones, around 85% seen once, with around 18% in the top ten. Trimming cost V 6 bases and J 7 bases, with 18 bases left between them. The CDR3 has 14 residues. Germline CDR1 and CDR2: MNHEY and SVGAGI. V gene TRBV6-5 combines with J gene TRBJ2-5; TRBD2 might be the D (6 bases). The source of this sequence is a human donor in a cohort sampled during active COVID-19. The specimen sequenced was peripheral blood. CDR3 bases: TGTGCCAGCAGGGCCGGGACCGGGGGTAGGACCCAGTACTTC. Protein product: CASRAGTGGRTQYF.